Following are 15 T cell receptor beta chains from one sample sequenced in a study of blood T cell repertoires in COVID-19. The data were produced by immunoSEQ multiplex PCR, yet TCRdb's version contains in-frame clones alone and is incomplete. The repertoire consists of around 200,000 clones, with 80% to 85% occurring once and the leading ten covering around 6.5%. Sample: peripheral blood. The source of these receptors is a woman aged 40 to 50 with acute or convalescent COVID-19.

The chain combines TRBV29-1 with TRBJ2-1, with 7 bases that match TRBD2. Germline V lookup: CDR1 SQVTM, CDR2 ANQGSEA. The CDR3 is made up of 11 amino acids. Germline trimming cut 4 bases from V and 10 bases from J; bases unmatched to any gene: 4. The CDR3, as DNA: TGCAGCGTTGTCCCAGCGGGAGAGCAGTTCTTC. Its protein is CSVVPAGEQFF.

For the CDR3, the DNA is TGTGCCAGCAGCCTTGGGACAGGGGGCACGAATCAGCCCCAGCATTTT. It specifies CASSLGTGGTNQPQHF. The gene calls are TRBV4-2 and TRBJ1-5, with TRBD1 matching over 12 bases. The CDR3 extends over 16 amino acids. Trimming removed 4 bases from V and 4 bases from J; junction bases left unmatched: 5. Germline V gene data show CDR1 as LGHNA and CDR2 as YNFKEQ.

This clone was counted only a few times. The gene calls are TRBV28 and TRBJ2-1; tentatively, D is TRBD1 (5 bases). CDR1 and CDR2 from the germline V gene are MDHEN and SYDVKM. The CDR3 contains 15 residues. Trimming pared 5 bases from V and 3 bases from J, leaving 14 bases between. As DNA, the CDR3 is TGTGCCAGCAGTGCTCCAGGGAACCTCTACAATGAGCAGTTCTTC. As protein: CASSAPGNLYNEQFF.

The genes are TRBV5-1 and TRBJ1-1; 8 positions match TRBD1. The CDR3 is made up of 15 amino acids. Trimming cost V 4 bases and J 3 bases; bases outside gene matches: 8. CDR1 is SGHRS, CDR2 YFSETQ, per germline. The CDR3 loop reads CASSARQGQDTEAFF. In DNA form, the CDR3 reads TGCGCCAGCAGCGCGAGACAGGGGCAGGACACTGAAGCTTTCTTT.

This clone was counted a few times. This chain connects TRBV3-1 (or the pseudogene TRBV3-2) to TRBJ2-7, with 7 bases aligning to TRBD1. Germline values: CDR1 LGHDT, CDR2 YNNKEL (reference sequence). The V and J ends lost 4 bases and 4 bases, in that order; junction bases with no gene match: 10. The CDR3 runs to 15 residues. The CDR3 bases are TGTGCCAGCAGCCTCAGACCGGGACAGATGTACGAGCAGTACTTC. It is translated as CASSLRPGQMYEQYF.

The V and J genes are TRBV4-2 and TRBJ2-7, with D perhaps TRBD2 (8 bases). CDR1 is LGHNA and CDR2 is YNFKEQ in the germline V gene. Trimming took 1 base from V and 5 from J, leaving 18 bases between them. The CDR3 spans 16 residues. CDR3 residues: CASSQVRTGGGHEQYF. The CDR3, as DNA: TGTGCCAGCAGCCAAGTCAGAACGGGAGGGGGCCACGAGCAGTACTTC.

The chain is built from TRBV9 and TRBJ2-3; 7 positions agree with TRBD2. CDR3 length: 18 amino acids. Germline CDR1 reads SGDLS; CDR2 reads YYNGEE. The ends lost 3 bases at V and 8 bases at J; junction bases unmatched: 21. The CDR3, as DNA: TGTGCCAGCAGCGATACGTACGGGCCAGCGGGGTCCGCAGCTACGCAGTATTTT. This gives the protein CASSDTYGPAGSAATQYF.

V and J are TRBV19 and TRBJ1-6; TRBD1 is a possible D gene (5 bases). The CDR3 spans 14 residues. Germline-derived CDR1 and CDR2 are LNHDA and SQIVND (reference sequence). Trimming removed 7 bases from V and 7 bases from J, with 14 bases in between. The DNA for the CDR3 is TGTGCCAGTACCAGGGCGCCCTTCAATTCACCCCTCCACTTT. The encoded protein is CASTRAPFNSPLHF.

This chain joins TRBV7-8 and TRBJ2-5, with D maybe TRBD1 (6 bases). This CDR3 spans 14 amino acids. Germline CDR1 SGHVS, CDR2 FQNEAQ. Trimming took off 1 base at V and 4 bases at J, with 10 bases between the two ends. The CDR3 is CASSLDIQGETQYF. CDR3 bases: TGTGCCAGCAGCTTAGATATACAGGGAGAGACCCAGTACTTC. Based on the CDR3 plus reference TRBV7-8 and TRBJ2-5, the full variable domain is GAGVSQSPRYKVAKRGQDVALRCDPISGHVSLFWYQQALGQGPEFLTYFQNEAQLDKSGLPSDRFFAERPEGSVSTLKIQRTQQEDSAVYLCASSLDIQGETQYFGPGTRLLVL.

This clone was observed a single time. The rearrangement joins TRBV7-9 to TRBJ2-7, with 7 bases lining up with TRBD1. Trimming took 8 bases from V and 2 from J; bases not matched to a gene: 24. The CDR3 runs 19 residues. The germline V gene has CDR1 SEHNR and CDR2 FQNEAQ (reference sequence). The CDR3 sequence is CASLPLTFTNRDSPYEQYF. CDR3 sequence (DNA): TGTGCCAGCTTGCCACTCACGTTTACAAACCGGGACAGCCCCTACGAGCAGTACTTC.

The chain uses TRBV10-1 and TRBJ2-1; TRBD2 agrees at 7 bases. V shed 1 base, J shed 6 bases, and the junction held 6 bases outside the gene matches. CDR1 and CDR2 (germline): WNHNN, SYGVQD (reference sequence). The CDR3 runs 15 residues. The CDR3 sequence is CASSEWEGLGNEQFF. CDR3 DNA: TGCGCCAGCAGTGAGTGGGAGGGCCTTGGCAATGAGCAGTTCTTC.

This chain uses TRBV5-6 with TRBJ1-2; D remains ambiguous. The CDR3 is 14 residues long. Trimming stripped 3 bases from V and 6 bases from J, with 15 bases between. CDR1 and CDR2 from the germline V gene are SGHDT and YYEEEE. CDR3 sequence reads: CASSSLARVHGYTF. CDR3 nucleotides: TGTGCCAGCAGCTCCCTGGCGAGGGTTCATGGCTACACCTTC.

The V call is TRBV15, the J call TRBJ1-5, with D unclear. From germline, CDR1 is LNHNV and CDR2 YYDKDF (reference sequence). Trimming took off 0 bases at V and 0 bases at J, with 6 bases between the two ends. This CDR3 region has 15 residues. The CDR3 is CATSRDPHSNQPQHF. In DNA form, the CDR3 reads TGTGCCACCAGCAGAGATCCCCATAGCAATCAGCCCCAGCATTTT.

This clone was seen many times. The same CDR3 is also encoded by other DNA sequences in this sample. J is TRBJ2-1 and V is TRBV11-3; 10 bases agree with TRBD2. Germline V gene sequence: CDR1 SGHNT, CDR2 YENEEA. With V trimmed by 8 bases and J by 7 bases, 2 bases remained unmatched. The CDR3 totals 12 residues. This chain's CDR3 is CASATSGNEQFF. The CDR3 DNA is TGTGCCAGCGCGACTAGCGGGAATGAGCAGTTCTTC.

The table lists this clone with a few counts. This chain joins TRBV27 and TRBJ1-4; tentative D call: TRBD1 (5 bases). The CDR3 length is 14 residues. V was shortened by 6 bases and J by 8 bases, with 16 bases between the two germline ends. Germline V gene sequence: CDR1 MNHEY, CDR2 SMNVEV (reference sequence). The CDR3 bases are TGTGCCAGCAGCTGGGGGGGGATCGCGGAAAAACTGTTTTTT. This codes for CASSWGGIAEKLFF.